Following are 15 T cell receptor beta chains from one sample sequenced in a study of blood T cell repertoires in COVID-19. The assay was immunoSEQ multiplex PCR, and TCRdb's table has in-frame clones only and misses some. The sample carries about 400,000 clones, around 89% recorded once. Sequencing was done on a sample of peripheral blood. The receptors were sampled from a young woman with acute or convalescent COVID-19.

This chain uses TRBV9 with TRBJ2-2, with 8 nucleotides matching TRBD1. With 2 bases clipped from V and 3 bases from J, the junction kept 6 bases outside the gene matches. Germline CDR1 reads SGDLS; CDR2 reads YYNGEE. CDR3 size: 16 residues. CDR3 amino acids: CASSVAGGRHTGELFF. In DNA, the CDR3 is TGTGCCAGCAGCGTGGCAGGGGGCCGGCACACCGGGGAGCTGTTTTTT.

This clone was observed a single time. The chain employs TRBV28 and TRBJ2-1, with TRBD2 identical over 9 bases. Trimming took 1 base from V and 1 from J; bases not matched to a gene: 8. This CDR3 contains 18 residues. Per germline, CDR1 MDHEN and CDR2 SYDVKM. In DNA form, the CDR3 reads TGTGCCAGCAGTTTATCTGGCGGGGGGGCCGTTTCCTACAATGAGCAGTTCTTC. Amino acids: CASSLSGGGAVSYNEQFF.

This clone was seen just once. J is TRBJ1-6 and V is TRBV5-8, with TRBD1 matching over 11 bases. Unmatched junction bases numbered 1, after V lost 0 bases and J lost 5 bases. The CDR3 length is 16 residues. The germline CDR1 and CDR2 sequences are SGHTS and YDEGEE. Here the CDR3 reads CASSLVGQGDNSPLHF. The CDR3 nucleotides are TGTGCCAGCAGCTTGGTGGGACAGGGGGATAATTCACCCCTCCACTTT.

The genes are TRBV12-3 or TRBV12-4 and TRBJ1-2, with D possibly TRBD1 on 6 matching bases. The CDR3 length is 11 residues. Trimming cost V 5 bases and J 9 bases, with 10 bases left between them. CDR3 amino acids: CASSEGGSYTF. Here the CDR3 DNA reads TGTGCCAGCAGTGAGGGGGGGAGCTACACCTTC.

The chain combines TRBV6-5 with TRBJ1-2; 7 bases are a match to TRBD1. There are 13 residues in the CDR3. The ends lost 2 bases at V and 8 bases at J; junction bases unmatched: 5. Germline CDR1 is MNHEY and CDR2 is SVGAGI. Here the CDR3 reads CASSYTGAEGYTF. The DNA for the CDR3 is TGTGCCAGCAGTTACACAGGGGCTGAGGGCTACACCTTC.

The chain combines TRBV14 with TRBJ1-2, with D perhaps TRBD1 (6 bases). This CDR3 has 13 residues. CDR1 is SGHDN and CDR2 is FVKESK in the germline V gene. Trimming stripped 5 bases from V and 5 bases from J, with 12 bases between. Here the CDR3 reads CASSGQGIYGYTF. The CDR3 coding sequence is TGTGCCAGCAGCGGGCAGGGGATATATGGCTACACCTTC.

V gene TRBV6-6 combines with J gene TRBJ1-5; 8 nucleotides match TRBD1. Germline assignment: CDR1 MNHNY and CDR2 SVGAGI (reference sequence). CDR3 length: 16 amino acids. The V segment lost 2 bases and the J segment 1 base; nucleotides outside the gene matches: 4. The CDR3 here is CASSYLWTGSNQPQHF. Here the CDR3 DNA reads TGTGCCAGCAGTTACCTTTGGACAGGGAGCAATCAGCCCCAGCATTTT.

This clone has just one count. J is TRBJ2-2 and V is TRBV28; TRBD2 might be the D (6 bases). V lost 2 bases and J lost 6, with 10 bases in between. In germline, CDR1 is MDHEN, CDR2 SYDVKM. The CDR3 has 14 amino acids. This CDR3 reads CASSLRWGAGELFF. The CDR3 DNA reads as TGTGCCAGCAGTTTAAGGTGGGGGGCCGGGGAGCTGTTTTTT.

This clone was seen just once. V gene TRBV28 combines with J gene TRBJ2-6, with 10 positions matching TRBD1. Germline CDR1 reads MDHEN; CDR2 reads SYDVKM. After removal of 5 bases from V and 0 bases from J, the junction contained 1 base not matched to a gene. The CDR3 spans 16 residues. CDR3 in amino acids: CASSGTGASGANVLTF. CDR3 DNA sequence: TGTGCCAGCAGTGGGACAGGGGCCTCTGGGGCCAACGTCCTGACTTTC.

The CDR3 nucleotides are TGCGCCAGCAGACATTACAATGAGCAGTTCTTC. Its protein product is CASRHYNEQFF. The V and J genes are TRBV4-1 and TRBJ2-1; D gene unclear. Germline values: CDR1 MGHRA, CDR2 YSYEKL. The ends were cut back, 6 bases at V and 4 bases at J, with 4 bases in the middle. This CDR3 contains 11 residues.

The rearrangement links TRBV5-4 to TRBJ2-1; 9 positions agree with TRBD1. V lost 3 bases to trimming and J lost 7 bases; unmatched junction nucleotides: 2. This CDR3 has 13 residues. The germline gives CDR1 SGHNT, CDR2 YYREEE (reference sequence). The DNA of the CDR3 is TGTGCCAGCAGCTCGACAGGGGGGAATGAGCAGTTCTTC. It specifies CASSSTGGNEQFF.

V gene TRBV4-2 combines with J gene TRBJ1-4; D might be TRBD1 (5 bases). CDR3 length: 15 residues. CDR1 and CDR2 from the germline V gene are LGHNA and YNFKEQ. V was pared by 1 base and J by 5 bases, with 11 bases between. CDR3 amino acids: CASSQARGGNEKLFF. The CDR3 region has the DNA TGTGCCAGCAGCCAAGCGCGGGGCGGGAATGAAAAACTGTTTTTT.

The chain couples TRBV10-1 to TRBJ2-1, with 7 bases fitting TRBD1. V shed 3 bases, J shed 2 bases, and the junction held 4 bases outside the gene matches. The CDR3 extends over 15 amino acids. Germline lookup yields CDR1 WNHNN and CDR2 SYGVQD (reference sequence). The CDR3 DNA sequence: TGCGCCAGCAGTGAAGAAGGGGGCGCCTACAATGAGCAGTTCTTC. Translation gives CASSEEGGAYNEQFF.

This clone was found once. This chain joins TRBV5-1 and TRBJ1-1; D perhaps matches TRBD1 (6 bases). Trimming shortened V by 1 base and J by 0 bases, and 10 bases separated the two germline ends. The CDR3 is 15 residues long. The germline gives CDR1 SGHRS, CDR2 YFSETQ. CDR3 coding DNA: TGCGCCAGCAGCTTGAAAACAGGGATGAACACTGAAGCTTTCTTT. It translates to CASSLKTGMNTEAFF.

This chain connects TRBV2 to TRBJ2-1, with 7 positions matching TRBD1. Germline V CDR1 and CDR2: SNHLY, FYNNEI. The CDR3 has 14 amino acids. V lost 5 bases, J lost 0 bases, and 1 base stayed unmatched. CDR3 sequence (DNA): TGTGCCAGCAGTACAGGGGACTCCTACAATGAGCAGTTCTTC. Amino acid sequence: CASSTGDSYNEQFF.